The T cell receptor beta chain described here comes from a study of T cell changes during pregnancy in multiple sclerosis. This clone appeared once. Clones were sequenced by immunoSEQ multiplex PCR, and TCRdb holds only the in-frame ones, with some missing. There are roughly 50,000 clones in the sample; over 80% occur only once, and less than 0.85% lies in the top ten. The specimen comprised CD4+ T cells from peripheral blood mononuclear cells, sampled in the third trimester of pregnancy. The clonotype originates from a female donor with multiple sclerosis, enrolled in a pregnancy study.

The CDR3 loop reads CASRRAGANTGELFF. CDR3 bases: TGTGCCAGTAGGAGAGCGGGAGCAAACACCGGGGAGCTGTTTTTT. The chain recombines TRBV19 with TRBJ2-2; TRBD2 aligns across 8 bases. The ends lost 6 bases at V and 2 bases at J; junction bases unmatched: 5. The CDR3 loop spans 15 amino acids. CDR1 and CDR2 from the germline V gene are LNHDA and SQIVND (reference sequence).